Listed here are 11 T cell receptor beta chains from one sample, sequenced in a study of blood T cell repertoires in COVID-19. Method: immunoSEQ multiplex PCR; TCRdb's copy keeps in-frame clones and lacks some. The table includes roughly 92,000 clones, around nine tenths detected once. The specimen was peripheral blood. The receptors were sampled from a woman over 75 with acute or convalescent COVID-19.

The chain combines TRBV18 with TRBJ2-1; TRBD1 might be the D (6 bases). The V end was cut by 0 bases, the J end by 2 bases, with 17 bases between. The germline V gene encodes CDR1 KGHSH and CDR2 LQKENI. This CDR3 spans 18 amino acids. The CDR3 sequence is CASSPPVLPGVPYNEQFF. DNA for the CDR3: TGTGCCAGCTCACCACCGGTTTTGCCAGGGGTTCCCTACAATGAGCAGTTCTTC.

V gene TRBV28 combines with J gene TRBJ1-1; no definite D call. The V and J ends lost 5 bases and 1 base respectively, with 11 bases between them. The CDR3 length is 14 residues. Per germline, CDR1 MDHEN and CDR2 SYDVKM. CDR3 protein: CASSRAGANTEAFF. CDR3 in DNA: TGTGCCAGCAGTCGAGCGGGAGCGAACACTGAAGCTTTCTTT. Filled out from reference TRBV28 and TRBJ1-1, the complete variable domain reads DVKVTQSSRYLVKRTGEKVFLECVQDMDHENMFWYRQDPGLGLRLIYFSYDVKMKEKGDIPEGYSVSREKKERFSLILESASTNQTSMYLCASSRAGANTEAFFGQGTRLTVV.

The chain carries TRBV6-5 and TRBJ2-2, with 10 nucleotides matching TRBD1. The CDR3 has 14 residues. Germline values: CDR1 MNHEY, CDR2 SVGAGI. The junction had 5 bases not matched to a gene; V was cut back by 7 bases and J by 6 bases. The CDR3 sequence: CASNRDRGPGELFF. DNA for the CDR3: TGTGCCAGCAACCGGGACAGGGGACCCGGGGAGCTGTTTTTT.

The chain joins TRBV19 to TRBJ1-1, with TRBD1 identical over 7 bases. V dropped 6 bases and J dropped 4; count of bases not matched to a gene: 5. Germline-derived CDR1 and CDR2 are LNHDA and SQIVND (reference sequence). The CDR3 is 13 amino acids. For the CDR3, the DNA is TGTGCCAGTAGAAACAGGGGATCCACTGAAGCTTTCTTT. Encoded protein: CASRNRGSTEAFF. The complete variable domain, with remaining parts taken from reference TRBV19 and TRBJ1-1, reads DGGITQSPKYLFRKEGQNVTLSCEQNLNHDAMYWYRQDPGQGLRLIYYSQIVNDFQKGDIAEGYSVSREKKESFPLTVTSAQKNPTAFYLCASRNRGSTEAFFGQGTRLTVV.

CDR3 DNA sequence: TGCGCCAGCAGCTTGGGCCGAGCGTCAACTAATGAGCAGTTCTTC. This translates into CASSLGRASTNEQFF. The chain joins TRBV5-1 to TRBJ2-1, with D hard to call. Germline loops: CDR1 SGHRS, CDR2 YFSETQ. Between the trimmed V and J ends, which lost 0 bases and 7 bases, there was a span of 14 bases. This CDR3 comprises 15 residues.

The chain has TRBV25-1 and TRBJ2-7; 11 bases agree with TRBD2. This CDR3 has 16 residues. With 2 bases clipped from V and 0 bases from J, the junction kept 3 bases outside the gene matches. Germline CDR1 and CDR2: MGHDK and SYGVNS. DNA of the CDR3: TGTGCCAGCAGTGAACCGACTAGCGGGGCCTCCTACGAGCAGTACTTC. It is translated as CASSEPTSGASYEQYF.

The chain links TRBV9 to TRBJ2-7; D perhaps matches TRBD2 (6 bases). The CDR3 is made up of 15 amino acids. Germline CDR1 SGDLS, CDR2 YYNGEE. V lost 0 bases, J lost 2 bases, and 12 bases lay in between. The CDR3: CASSVADSGTYEQYF. In DNA form, the CDR3 reads TGTGCCAGCAGCGTAGCGGATAGCGGCACCTACGAGCAGTACTTC.

This sequence joins TRBV7-2 and TRBJ1-1, with 9 bases that match TRBD1. The trim removed 5 bases at V and 1 base at J, leaving 8 bases unmatched. Looked up from germline, CDR1 is SGHTA and CDR2 is FQGNSA. The CDR3 is 16 residues long. CDR3 DNA: TGTGCCAGCAGCCCAACCGGGACAGGGTGGAACACTGAAGCTTTCTTT. It specifies CASSPTGTGWNTEAFF.

CDR3 nucleotides: TGTGCCACCACGGACAGCCTCTCTGGGGCCAACGTCCTGACTTTC. This gives the protein CATTDSLSGANVLTF. The chain uses TRBV6-5 and TRBJ2-6, with D possibly matching TRBD1 (6 bases). The V and J ends lost 10 bases and 0 bases respectively, with 13 bases between them. Germline V CDR1 and CDR2: MNHEY, SVGAGI. The CDR3 consists of 15 residues.

The V call is TRBV2, the J call TRBJ2-2; TRBD2 matches 7 bases. With 5 bases clipped from V and 0 bases from J, the junction kept 3 bases outside the gene matches. The germline gives CDR1 SNHLY, CDR2 FYNNEI. The CDR3 has 15 amino acids. The CDR3 sequence is CASSTSGANTGELFF. Written as DNA, the CDR3 is TGTGCCAGCAGTACGAGCGGGGCGAACACCGGGGAGCTGTTTTTT.

This sequence joins TRBV30 and TRBJ1-2, with 12 bases that match TRBD1. Per the germline V gene, CDR1 is GTSNPN and CDR2 is SVGIG (reference sequence). The V segment lost 3 bases and the J segment 5 bases; nucleotides outside the gene matches: 4. This CDR3 has 14 residues. The CDR3 nucleotides read TGTGCCTGGAGCCCGGGACAGGGGGCATATGGCTACACCTTC. Translated: CAWSPGQGAYGYTF.